This T cell receptor beta chain emerged from a study of control samples from healthy donors and cancer patients. CDR1 and CDR2 from the germline V gene are SGHNT and YYREEE (reference sequence). The CDR3 has 14 amino acids. With 4 bases clipped from V and 4 bases from J, the junction kept 3 bases outside the gene matches. Some clones are missing from TCRdb's copy, which holds only in-frame ones; the method was immunoSEQ multiplex PCR. The table lists fewer than 200,000 clones, around nine tenths of them singletons. Sequences were obtained from blood. The genes are TRBV5-4 and TRBJ2-1, with 9 bases identical to TRBD1. This clonotype originated in a man aged 25-45 years in good health. CDR3 loop: CASSEGQGYNEQFF. The CDR3 coding sequence is TGTGCCAGCAGCGAGGGACAGGGTTACAATGAGCAGTTCTTC. The whole variable domain, remainder taken from reference TRBV5-4 and TRBJ2-1, is ETGVTQSPTHLIKTRGQQVTLRCSSQSGHNTVSWYQQALGQGPQFIFQYYREEENGRGNFPPRFSGLQFPNYSSELNVNALELDDSALYLCASSEGQGYNEQFFGPGTRLTVL.